This entry lists 21 T cell receptor beta chains sequenced from one sample in a study of blood T cell repertoires in COVID-19. Some clones are missing from TCRdb's copy, which holds only in-frame ones; the method was immunoSEQ multiplex PCR. The sample carries 360,000 or so clones, roughly 87% recorded once. Sequencing used PBMCs or T cells enriched from blood (not recorded which). These receptors were obtained from a woman aged 30 to 39 who had recovered from COVID-19.

The gene calls are TRBV6-1 and TRBJ2-7, with 8 nucleotides matching TRBD1. This CDR3 is 15 amino acids long. Germline V gene sequence: CDR1 MNHNS, CDR2 SASEGT. V lost 3 bases to trimming and J lost 3 bases; unmatched junction nucleotides: 7. The CDR3 nucleotides are TGTGCCAGCAGTGAGGGGGGACAGGTTTTCTACGAGCAGTACTTC. Residues: CASSEGGQVFYEQYF.

The chain carries TRBV5-1 and TRBJ2-5, with D tentatively TRBD2 (5 bases). The CDR3 has 14 amino acids. Trimming shortened V by 3 bases and J by 3 bases, and 12 bases separated the two germline ends. Germline V gene lookup returns CDR1 SGHRS and CDR2 YFSETQ. The CDR3 spells CASSSLGSEETQYF. DNA of the CDR3: TGCGCCAGCAGCTCCTTGGGGAGCGAAGAGACCCAGTACTTC.

The chain recombines TRBV2 with TRBJ2-2, with TRBD1 matching over 7 bases. The CDR3 is 16 residues long. Losses at the gene ends were 7 bases for V and 1 base for J; bases not matched to a gene: 9. Germline values: CDR1 SNHLY, CDR2 FYNNEI. DNA of the CDR3: TGTGCCAGCATAGAGAGGGACAGCCTGAACACCGGGGAGCTGTTTTTT. Translating gives CASIERDSLNTGELFF.

The V and J genes are TRBV5-8 and TRBJ2-7; possibly TRBD1 for D (6 bases). Trimming took 0 bases from V and 6 from J, leaving 13 bases between them. The CDR3 is 14 amino acids. The germline CDR1 and CDR2 sequences are SGHTS and YDEGEE. The CDR3 nucleotides read TGTGCCAGCAGCTTGGAGGTCAGGGGCTTCGAGCAGTACTTC. This codes for CASSLEVRGFEQYF.

The chain couples TRBV18 to TRBJ1-6; no firm D call. With 4 bases removed from V and 0 bases from J, the gap between germline ends came to 10 bases. The germline V gene encodes CDR1 KGHSH and CDR2 LQKENI. This CDR3 has 16 amino acids. In DNA, the CDR3 is TGTGCCAGCTCACTCACCGGGAGCTCCTATAATTCACCCCTCCACTTT. Amino acid sequence: CASSLTGSSYNSPLHF.

The genes are TRBV4-1 and TRBJ1-2, with TRBD1 matching over 11 bases. CDR1 is MGHRA, CDR2 YSYEKL, per germline. The CDR3 length is 14 residues. V lost 3 bases to trimming and J lost 10 bases; unmatched junction nucleotides: 7. The CDR3 nucleotides are TGCGCCAGCAGCCACTTACCGGGACAGGGGGACTACACCTTC. Amino acid sequence: CASSHLPGQGDYTF.

The CDR3 DNA follows: TGTGCCAGCAGCCAGTCTTACGGGGGAGCCACTGAAGCTTTCTTT. Its translation is CASSQSYGGATEAFF. The genes are TRBV3-1 (or the pseudogene TRBV3-2) and TRBJ1-1, with a tentative D call TRBD1 (5 bases). This CDR3 spans 15 amino acids. Trimming removed 3 bases from V and 4 bases from J, with 15 bases in between. Germline V CDR1 and CDR2: LGHDT, YNNKEL (reference sequence).

The rearrangement links TRBV28 to TRBJ1-1, with D unresolved. The CDR3 is made up of 12 amino acids. V was shortened by 2 bases and J by 12 bases, with 13 bases between the two germline ends. CDR1 and CDR2 from the germline V gene are MDHEN and SYDVKM. In DNA form, the CDR3 reads TGTGCCAGCAGTTTAGCGACGGGGTTGACTTTCTTT. Protein sequence: CASSLATGLTFF.

The V call is TRBV9, the J call TRBJ1-5, with D possibly matching TRBD1 (5 bases). V was shortened by 4 bases and J by 4 bases, with 15 bases between the two germline ends. This CDR3 is built from 15 residues. Germline V gene sequence: CDR1 SGDLS, CDR2 YYNGEE. The CDR3 protein is CASSSGGNVNQPQHF. CDR3 sequence (DNA): TGTGCCAGCAGCTCGGGGGGGAACGTGAATCAGCCCCAGCATTTT. The full variable domain, in which reference TRBV9 and TRBJ1-5 provide the parts outside the CDR3, is DSGVTQTPKHLITATGQRVTLRCSPRSGDLSVYWYQQSLDQGLQFLIQYYNGEERAKGNILERFSAQQFPDLHSELNLSSLELGDSALYFCASSSGGNVNQPQHFGDGTRLSIL.

The J gene is TRBJ2-7, the V gene TRBV3-1 (or the pseudogene TRBV3-2); maybe TRBD2 (6 bases). Trimming removed 4 bases from V and 0 bases from J, with 10 bases in between. The CDR3 spans 14 residues. Germline CDR1 is LGHDT and CDR2 is YNNKEL (reference sequence). The CDR3 DNA reads TGTGCCAGCAGCCCAGGAGGGCACTCCTACGAGCAGTACTTC. It specifies CASSPGGHSYEQYF.

The V call is TRBV30, the J call TRBJ2-2; 7 nucleotides match TRBD2. The CDR3 is made up of 16 amino acids. The V and J ends lost 0 bases and 6 bases, in that order; junction bases with no gene match: 10. Germline CDR1 reads GTSNPN; CDR2 reads SVGIG (reference sequence). The CDR3 sequence is CAWSVLPRTSAGELFF. The CDR3 region has the DNA TGTGCCTGGAGTGTTCTCCCGCGTACTAGCGCCGGGGAGCTGTTTTTT.

This chain connects TRBV3-1 (or the pseudogene TRBV3-2) to TRBJ1-3; no reliable D call. The germline V gene encodes CDR1 LGHDT and CDR2 YNNKEL (reference sequence). The CDR3 runs to 15 residues. The V and J ends lost 0 bases and 3 bases respectively, with 9 bases between them. This CDR3 is CASSQDRVVGNTIYF. The CDR3 coding sequence is TGTGCCAGCAGCCAAGATCGGGTTGTTGGAAACACCATATATTTT.

A few counts support this clone. The rearrangement links TRBV28 to TRBJ1-2; 8 bases match TRBD1. The CDR3 consists of 16 residues. V lost 5 bases and J lost 0; bases outside the gene matches: 8. Germline CDR1 is MDHEN and CDR2 is SYDVKM. The CDR3 reads CASSLGPTGANYGYTF. The CDR3 DNA reads as TGTGCCAGCAGTCTAGGCCCGACAGGGGCTAACTATGGCTACACCTTC.

DNA for the CDR3: TGTGCCAGTAGTCCCGCGGCCAGGCCAGCGGGAGGTCCCCTCTCTGGGGCCAACGTCCTGACTTTC. Amino acid sequence: CASSPAARPAGGPLSGANVLTF. This chain connects TRBV19 to TRBJ2-6, with 9 bases fitting TRBD2. Germline V lookup: CDR1 LNHDA, CDR2 SQIVND (reference sequence). The CDR3 contains 22 residues. The junction had 20 bases not matched to a gene; V was cut back by 5 bases and J by 0 bases.

This clone was seen once. The chain joins TRBV4-1 to TRBJ1-2; 8 bases map to TRBD1. The V gene's germline CDR1 is MGHRA and CDR2 YSYEKL. V shed 1 base, J shed 2 bases, and the junction held 6 bases outside the gene matches. The CDR3 is 16 residues long. The CDR3 here is CASSQGPTGVNYGYTF. Here the CDR3 DNA reads TGCGCCAGCAGCCAAGGACCGACAGGGGTGAACTATGGCTACACCTTC.

The sample holds one count of this clone. The chain is built from TRBV6-1 and TRBJ1-1; TRBD1 is a possible D gene (6 bases). CDR1 and CDR2 from the germline V gene are MNHNS and SASEGT. V lost 1 base, J lost 1 base, and 16 bases lay in between. This CDR3 spans 17 amino acids. CDR3 amino acids: CASSEGAVLGGNTEAFF. CDR3 sequence (DNA): TGTGCCAGCAGTGAAGGCGCAGTCCTAGGGGGGAACACTGAAGCTTTCTTT.

V gene TRBV7-6 combines with J gene TRBJ2-1; TRBD2 matches at 11 bases. The germline CDR1 and CDR2 sequences are SGHVS and FNYEAQ. This CDR3 is 16 amino acids long. J gave up 1 base and V 5 bases, and 4 bases lay outside the gene matches. CDR3 nucleotides: TGTGCCAGCAGCAGAAGGACTAGCGGGTCCTACAATGAGCAGTTCTTC. Translating it yields CASSRRTSGSYNEQFF.

J is TRBJ1-2 and V is TRBV13, with 11 bases fitting TRBD1. Per germline, CDR1 PRHDT and CDR2 FYEKMQ (reference sequence). The V segment lost 5 bases and the J segment 13 bases; nucleotides outside the gene matches: 12. This CDR3 has 14 residues. In DNA form, the CDR3 reads TGTGCCAGCAGCCTCCTGGGACAGGGGGTTTTGTTCACCTTC. Its protein is CASSLLGQGVLFTF.

The rearrangement links TRBV5-1 to TRBJ1-1; TRBD1 matches at 7 bases. Germline loops: CDR1 SGHRS, CDR2 YFSETQ. V lost 3 bases and J lost 5; bases outside the gene matches: 10. CDR3 length: 15 amino acids. The CDR3 spells CASSSETGIGTEAFF. The CDR3 region has the DNA TGCGCCAGCAGCTCGGAGACAGGGATAGGGACTGAAGCTTTCTTT.

The chain recombines TRBV5-1 with TRBJ1-2; 9 bases match TRBD1. Germline CDR1 reads SGHRS; CDR2 reads YFSETQ. V lost 2 bases to trimming and J lost 8 bases; unmatched junction nucleotides: 7. The length of the CDR3 is 14 residues. Here the CDR3 DNA reads TGCGCCAGCAGCTTCGGGACAGGGCCCGGGGGCTACACCTTC. Its translation is CASSFGTGPGGYTF. Variable domain in full (rest from reference TRBV5-1 and TRBJ1-2): KAGVTQTPRYLIKTRGQQVTLSCSPISGHRSVSWYQQTPGQGLQFLFEYFSETQRNKGNFPGRFSGRQFSNSRSEMNVSTLELGDSALYLCASSFGTGPGGYTFGSGTRLTVV.

The V call is TRBV5-1, the J call TRBJ1-3; TRBD1 matches at 9 bases. CDR1 is SGHRS and CDR2 is YFSETQ in the germline V gene. Losses at the gene ends were 0 bases for V and 4 bases for J; bases not matched to a gene: 2. The CDR3 covers 15 residues. The CDR3 nucleotides are TGCGCCAGCAGCTTGGGGGACAGGGACGGAAACACCATATATTTT. As protein: CASSLGDRDGNTIYF.